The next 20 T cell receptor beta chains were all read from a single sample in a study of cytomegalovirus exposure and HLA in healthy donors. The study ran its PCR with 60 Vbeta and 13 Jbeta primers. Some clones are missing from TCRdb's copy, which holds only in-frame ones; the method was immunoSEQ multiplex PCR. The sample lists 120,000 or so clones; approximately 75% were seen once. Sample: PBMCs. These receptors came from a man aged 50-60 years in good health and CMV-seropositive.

In DNA form, the CDR3 reads TGTGCCAGCAGCTTATCAAACACTGAAGCTTTCTTT. Translating it yields CASSLSNTEAFF. The chain combines TRBV7-9 with TRBJ1-1; D remains ambiguous. The germline gives CDR1 SEHNR, CDR2 FQNEAQ (reference sequence). V was clipped by 2 bases and J by 2 bases, with 3 bases between them. CDR3 length equals 12 residues. The full variable domain, completed using reference TRBV7-9 and TRBJ1-1, is DTGVSQNPRHKITKRGQNVTFRCDPISEHNRLYWYRQTLGQGPEFLTYFQNEAQLEKSRLLSDRFSAERPKGSFSTLEIQRTEQGDSAMYLCASSLSNTEAFFGQGTRLTVV.

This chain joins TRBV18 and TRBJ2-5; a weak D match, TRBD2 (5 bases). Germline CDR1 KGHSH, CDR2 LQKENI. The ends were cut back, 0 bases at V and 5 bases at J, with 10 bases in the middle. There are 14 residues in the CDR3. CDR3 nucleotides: TGTGCCAGCTCACCACCGGTCTCGGGGGAGACCCAGTACTTC. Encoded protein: CASSPPVSGETQYF.

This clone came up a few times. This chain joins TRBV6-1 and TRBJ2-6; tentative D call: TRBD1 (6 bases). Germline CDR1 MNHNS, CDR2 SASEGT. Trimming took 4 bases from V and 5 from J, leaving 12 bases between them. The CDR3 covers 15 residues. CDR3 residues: CASSGTEVRANVLTF. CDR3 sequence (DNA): TGTGCCAGCAGTGGGACAGAGGTTAGGGCCAACGTCCTGACTTTC.

The CDR3 region is CASSWPGLEHEQFF. In nucleotides, the CDR3 is TGTGCCAGCAGTTGGCCGGGACTAGAACATGAGCAGTTCTTC. The J gene is TRBJ2-1, the V gene TRBV6-5; 8 nucleotides match TRBD2. The CDR3 loop spans 14 amino acids. The germline V gene encodes CDR1 MNHEY and CDR2 SVGAGI. V was clipped by 4 bases and J by 8 bases; unmatched bases: 7.

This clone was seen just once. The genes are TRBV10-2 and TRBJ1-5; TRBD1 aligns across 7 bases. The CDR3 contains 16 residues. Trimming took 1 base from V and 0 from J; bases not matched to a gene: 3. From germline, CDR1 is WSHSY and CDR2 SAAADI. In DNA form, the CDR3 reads TGCGCCAGCAGTGAGTTATCAGGGGGTAGCAATCAGCCCCAGCATTTT. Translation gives CASSELSGGSNQPQHF.

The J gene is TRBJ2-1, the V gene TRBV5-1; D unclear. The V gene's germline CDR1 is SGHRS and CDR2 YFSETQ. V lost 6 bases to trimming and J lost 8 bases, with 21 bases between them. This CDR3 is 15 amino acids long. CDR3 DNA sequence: TGCGCCAGCATGTCACAGCCGACCGATTTCCATGAGCAGTTCTTC. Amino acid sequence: CASMSQPTDFHEQFF.

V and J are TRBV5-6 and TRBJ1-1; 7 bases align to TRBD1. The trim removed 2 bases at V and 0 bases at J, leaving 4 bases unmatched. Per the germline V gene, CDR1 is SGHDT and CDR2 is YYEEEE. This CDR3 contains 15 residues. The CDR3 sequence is CASSFRTGMNTEAFF. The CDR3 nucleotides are TGTGCCAGCAGCTTCCGGACAGGAATGAACACTGAAGCTTTCTTT.

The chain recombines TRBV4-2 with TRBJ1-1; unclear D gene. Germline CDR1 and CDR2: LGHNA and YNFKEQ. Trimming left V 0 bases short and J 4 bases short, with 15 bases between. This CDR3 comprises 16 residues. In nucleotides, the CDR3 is TGTGCCAGCAGCCAAGATGTGGGTCGAGGGTCCACTGAAGCTTTCTTT. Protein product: CASSQDVGRGSTEAFF.

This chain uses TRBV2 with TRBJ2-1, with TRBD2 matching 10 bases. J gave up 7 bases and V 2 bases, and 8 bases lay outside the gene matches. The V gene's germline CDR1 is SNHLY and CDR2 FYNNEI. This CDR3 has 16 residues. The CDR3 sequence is CASSESELAGQNEQFF. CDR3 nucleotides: TGTGCCAGCAGTGAATCTGAACTAGCGGGGCAGAATGAGCAGTTCTTC.

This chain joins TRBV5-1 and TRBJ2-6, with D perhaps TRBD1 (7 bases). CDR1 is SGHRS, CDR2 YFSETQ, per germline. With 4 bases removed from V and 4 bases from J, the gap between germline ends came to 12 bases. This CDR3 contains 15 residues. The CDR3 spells CASSRGTVGANVLTF. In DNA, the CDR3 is TGCGCCAGCAGCCGGGGGACAGTCGGGGCCAACGTCCTGACTTTC.

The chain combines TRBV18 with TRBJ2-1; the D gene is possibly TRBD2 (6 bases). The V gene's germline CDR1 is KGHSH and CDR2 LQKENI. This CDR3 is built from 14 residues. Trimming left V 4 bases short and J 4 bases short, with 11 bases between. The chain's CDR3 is CASSLGTYYNEQFF. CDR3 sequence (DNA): TGTGCCAGCTCACTAGGGACTTATTACAATGAGCAGTTCTTC.

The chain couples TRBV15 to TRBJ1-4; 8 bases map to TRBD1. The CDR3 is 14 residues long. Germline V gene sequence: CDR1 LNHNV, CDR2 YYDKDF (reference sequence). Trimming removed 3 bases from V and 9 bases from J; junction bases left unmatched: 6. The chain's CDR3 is CATSRPRTGKKLFF. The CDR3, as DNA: TGTGCCACCAGCAGGCCGAGGACAGGGAAAAAACTGTTTTTT.

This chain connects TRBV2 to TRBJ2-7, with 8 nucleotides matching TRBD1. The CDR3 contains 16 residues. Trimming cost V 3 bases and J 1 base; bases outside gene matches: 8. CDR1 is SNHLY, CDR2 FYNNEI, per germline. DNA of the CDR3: TGTGCCAGCAGTGAGGGCGCGGGACAGGAGTCCTACGAGCAGTACTTC. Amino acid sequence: CASSEGAGQESYEQYF. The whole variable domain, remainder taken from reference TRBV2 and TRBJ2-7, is EPEVTQTPSHQVTQMGQEVILRCVPISNHLYFYWYRQILGQKVEFLVSFYNNEISEKSEIFDDQFSVERPDGSNFTLKIRSTKLEDSAMYFCASSEGAGQESYEQYFGPGTRLTVT.

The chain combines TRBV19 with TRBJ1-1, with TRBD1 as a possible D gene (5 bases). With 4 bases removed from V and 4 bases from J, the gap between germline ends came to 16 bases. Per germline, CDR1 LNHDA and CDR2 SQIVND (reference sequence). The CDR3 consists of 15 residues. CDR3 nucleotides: TGTGCCAGTAGTACCGACCCCCGGGGGGGCACTGAAGCTTTCTTT. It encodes CASSTDPRGGTEAFF. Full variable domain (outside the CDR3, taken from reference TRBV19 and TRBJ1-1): DGGITQSPKYLFRKEGQNVTLSCEQNLNHDAMYWYRQDPGQGLRLIYYSQIVNDFQKGDIAEGYSVSREKKESFPLTVTSAQKNPTAFYLCASSTDPRGGTEAFFGQGTRLTVV.

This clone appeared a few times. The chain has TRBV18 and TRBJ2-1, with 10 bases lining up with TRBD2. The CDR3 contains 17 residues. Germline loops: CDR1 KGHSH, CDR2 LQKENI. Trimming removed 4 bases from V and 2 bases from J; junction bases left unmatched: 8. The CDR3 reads CASSRETGTSAYNEQFF. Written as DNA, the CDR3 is TGTGCCAGCTCACGAGAAACCGGGACTAGCGCCTACAATGAGCAGTTCTTC.

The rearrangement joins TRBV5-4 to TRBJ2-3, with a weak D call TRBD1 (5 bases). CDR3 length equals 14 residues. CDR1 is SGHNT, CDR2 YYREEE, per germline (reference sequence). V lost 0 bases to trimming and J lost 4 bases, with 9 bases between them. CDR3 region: CASSLGAGPDTQYF. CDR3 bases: TGTGCCAGCAGCTTGGGGGCAGGGCCAGATACGCAGTATTTT.

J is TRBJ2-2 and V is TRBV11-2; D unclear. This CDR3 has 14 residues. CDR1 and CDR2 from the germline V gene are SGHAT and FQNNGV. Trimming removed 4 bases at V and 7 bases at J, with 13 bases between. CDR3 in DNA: TGTGCCAGCAGCTCTGGAGCCAACGTCGGGGAGCTGTTTTTT. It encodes CASSSGANVGELFF.

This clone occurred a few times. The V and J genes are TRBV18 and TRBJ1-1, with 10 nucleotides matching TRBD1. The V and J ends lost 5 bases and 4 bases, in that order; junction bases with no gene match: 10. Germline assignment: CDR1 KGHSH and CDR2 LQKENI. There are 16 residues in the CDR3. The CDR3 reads CASSFSTGGYATEAFF. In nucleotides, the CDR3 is TGTGCCAGCTCATTTTCGACAGGGGGCTATGCCACTGAAGCTTTCTTT.

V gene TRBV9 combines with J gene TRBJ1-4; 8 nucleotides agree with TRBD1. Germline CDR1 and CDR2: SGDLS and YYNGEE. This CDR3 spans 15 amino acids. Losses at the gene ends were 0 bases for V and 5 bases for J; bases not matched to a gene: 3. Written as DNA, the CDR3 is TGTGCCAGCAGCGTAGGCCGGGACAGGAATGAAAAACTGTTTTTT. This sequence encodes CASSVGRDRNEKLFF. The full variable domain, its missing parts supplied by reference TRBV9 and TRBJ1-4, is DSGVTQTPKHLITATGQRVTLRCSPRSGDLSVYWYQQSLDQGLQFLIQYYNGEERAKGNILERFSAQQFPDLHSELNLSSLELGDSALYFCASSVGRDRNEKLFFGSGTQLSVL.

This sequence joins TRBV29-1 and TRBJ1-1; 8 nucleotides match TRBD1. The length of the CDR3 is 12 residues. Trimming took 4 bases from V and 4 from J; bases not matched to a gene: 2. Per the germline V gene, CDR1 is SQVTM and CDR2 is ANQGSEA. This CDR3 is CSVAGQGTEAFF. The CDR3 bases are TGCAGCGTTGCAGGACAGGGCACTGAAGCTTTCTTT.